This paragraph covers one TCR beta chain sequence. The authors isolated PBMCs from 8 to 10 ml of fresh peripheral blood. Germline V gene data show CDR1 as PRHDT and CDR2 as FYEKMQ (reference sequence). V was trimmed by 5 bases and J by 7 bases, leaving 17 bases between them. This CDR3 spans 15 amino acids. This entry belongs to a study of Graves' ophthalmopathy and Graves' hyperthyroidism. About the study: The collection of peripheral blood took place at initial diagnosis, before any treatment.

RNA served as the template for amplifying TCR beta CDR3 regions. An opening RT-PCR round employed HTBI primers and preceded a second-round multiplex PCR. TCRdb redid the calling of the multiplex PCR reads with MiXCR, one entry per CDR3 protein. Among under 400,000 distinct CDR3 sequences listed, around a sixth were seen once. This sequence was found in an adult man with Graves' ophthalmopathy. The sample consisted of peripheral blood. The rearrangement links TRBV13 to TRBJ2-2; D is perhaps TRBD2 (6 bases). CDR3 sequence: CASSQTGEVGGELFF. The CDR3 coding sequence is TGTGCCAGCAGCCAGACGGGAGAGGTTGGCGGGGAGCTGTTTTTT.